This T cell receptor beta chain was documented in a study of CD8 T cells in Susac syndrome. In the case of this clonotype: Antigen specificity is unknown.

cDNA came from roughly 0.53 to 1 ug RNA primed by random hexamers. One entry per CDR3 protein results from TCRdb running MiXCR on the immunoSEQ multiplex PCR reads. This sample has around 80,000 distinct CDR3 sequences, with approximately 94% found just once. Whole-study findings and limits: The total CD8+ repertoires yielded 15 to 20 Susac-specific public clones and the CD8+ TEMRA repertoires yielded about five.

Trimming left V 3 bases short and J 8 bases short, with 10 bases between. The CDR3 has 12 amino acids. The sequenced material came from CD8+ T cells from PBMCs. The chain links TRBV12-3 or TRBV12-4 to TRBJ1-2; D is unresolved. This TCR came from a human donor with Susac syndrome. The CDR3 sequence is CASSFSDGGYTF. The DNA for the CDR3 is TGTGCCAGCAGTTTCAGCGATGGAGGCTACACCTTC.